This TCR beta chain originates from a study of shared clonotypes between healthy human individuals (dated by TCRdb to 2019 to 2021). Study-level background: The cohort comprised two women and a few men aged 18 to 49 years. To increase sequencing depth and limit assay-specific biases, TCR repertoire library preparation and sequencing were carried out by different laboratories using diverse techniques. For each donor, CD4 naive and CD4 memory were each run on three plates, CD8 naive on two plates, and CD8 memory on one plate. Leukapheresis yielded between about 0.94 and 9 billion PBMCs per donor. Blood TCR repertoires of 5 or 6 healthy adults were deeply sequenced to estimate repertoire size and the extent of clonotype sharing between individuals. What the authors observed across the whole study: When a few donors were compared, the shared fraction of clonotypes was about 5% for naive CD4, around 4% for naive CD8, roughly 2.5% for memory CD4, and roughly 0.4% for memory CD8. Based on pairwise subsampling, the degree of clonotype sharing among donors was expected to be affected by sequencing depth. The genetic and exposure-history diversity represented was limited by the small number of donors. Incomplete sequencing was indicated by rarefaction of sorted-subset datasets, despite the large sequencing depth. Only blood was sampled, and tissue TCR repertoires likely differ from those in blood. Clonotypes shared by all four sorted-subset donors showed higher generation probabilities than non-shared clonotypes. Naive subsets generally had larger estimated clonotype richness than memory subsets did.

Using the deep immunoSEQ assay, multiplex PCR amplified TCR CDR3 regions from genomic DNA. Extracted genomic DNA from each cell subset was spread evenly across all wells of several immunoSEQ 96-well plates, with each plate serving as a replicate. For sorted subsets, around 0.2 ug genomic DNA, equal to 30,000 to 35,000 T cell genomes, was loaded into each replicate PCR. Purified libraries were quantified with a Qubit 3.0 fluorometer, sized on a Bioanalyzer 2100, and re-quantified with the KAPA Library Quantification kit. Every immunoSEQ 96-well plate was sequenced on a separate single-read 150-cycle Illumina NextSeq 550 flow cell. In the paper's pipeline: The immunoSEQ output contained only junctional sequences without quality scores, so filtering could not match that applied to full-length reads. Sequences were annotated with PyIR, a Python wrapper for IgBLAST v1.9, and V/J genes and CDR3 were assigned using IMGT germline references. Reads were removed for weak V/J assignments (E-value above 1e-6), missing CDR3, stop codons, out-of-frame junctions, or ambiguous translated residues. V3J clonotypes were defined as sequences sharing an identical inferred V gene, J gene, and CDR3 amino acid sequence. To compute the percentage overlap between repertoires, the number of shared unique clonotypes was divided by the size of the smaller repertoire. Repertoire richness was assessed with RTK rarefaction, the Chao1 estimator, and Recon v2.1 estimates of unobserved clonotypes. OLGA was used to compute generation probabilities for all TCRbeta clonotypes that the gDNA method yielded from several donors. The source is immuneACCESS, and TCRdb retained only in-frame sequences with V and J called. Part of the clones is not carried over; for the studies checked, unresolved V genes explain less than half of this, and the remainder is unexplained. The DNA gave D and trimming, while V, J and clone size come from that table. Counted in this sample were about 2.4 million clones; approximately 93% of them appeared once. Clones ranked in the top ten supply around 0.37% of the sample.

Its CDR3 holds 11 amino acids, cysteine through phenylalanine. Solely the CDR3 DNA is kept, with 33 bases framed from the first base. Relative to germline, V is 5 bases shorter and J is 4 bases shorter, with 6 bases between their ends. The CDR1 and CDR2 encoded by the germline V gene are SGDLS and YYNGEE. The donors were healthy, HIV-negative adults with no recently reported acute infections or vaccinations. Every donor was a Caucasian adult living in Nashville, Tennessee, USA. Magnetic negative selection was used to enrich CD4+ T cells, after which naive cells were positively selected on CD45RA and the negative fraction became the memory subset. After blood collection by leukapheresis, PBMCs were isolated using Ficoll-Histopaque density gradient centrifugation and then cryopreserved in the vapor phase of liquid nitrogen. Analytical flow cytometry was used to check the purity and quantity of every magnetically sorted T cell population. From each sorted fraction, genomic DNA was isolated and quantified by UV absorbance on a Nanodrop 2000c.

The table lists this clone with a count of one. What this receptor recognizes is not known. No clone much larger than this one lies a single base away; base qualities are absent. The sample taken for sequencing was naive CD4+ T cells from PBMCs. Sample cell subset or site, as interpreted from the label and publication: CD45RA+ positively selected. This TCR derives from a man aged 18 to 30 in good health. Some clones in this sample may be carry-over from other donors' samples. Recombination connected TRBV9 to TRBJ1-1; TRBD1 might be the D gene, on 5 matching bases. CDR3 sequence: CASRGATEAFF. The base sequence is TGTGCCAGCAGAGGGGCCACTGAAGCTTTCTTT.